Following are 5 T cell receptor beta chains from one sample sequenced in a study of blood T cell repertoires in COVID-19. Repertoires were generated with immunoSEQ multiplex PCR, while TCRdb's copy carries only in-frame clones and drops some. This table holds 150,000 to 200,000 clones, around 80% found once. Sequenced sample: peripheral blood. Receptor source: a woman older than 75 with active or convalescent COVID-19.

This clone was recorded a few times. V usage is TRBV24-1 and J usage is TRBJ1-2; no clear D. The length of the CDR3 is 13 residues. Deletions cut 4 bases from V and 7 bases from J, with 12 bases between. CDR1 and CDR2 (germline): KGHDR, SFDVKD. The CDR3 coding sequence is TGTGCCACCAGTGACCCATCGGTGGTTGGCTACACCTTC. Its translation: CATSDPSVVGYTF.

This clone was counted between two and nine times. This CDR3 reads CAWFSGQAMNTEAFF. For the CDR3, the DNA is TGTGCCTGGTTCAGCGGGCAGGCGATGAACACTGAAGCTTTCTTT. The chain joins TRBV30 to TRBJ1-1, with D hard to call. Per germline, CDR1 GTSNPN and CDR2 SVGIG (reference sequence). The CDR3 extends over 15 amino acids. V lost 5 bases and J 0 bases, leaving 16 bases between the germline ends.

This chain uses TRBV7-2 with TRBJ2-1; 13 nucleotides line up with TRBD2. The CDR3 length is 19 residues. Germline V lookup: CDR1 SGHTA, CDR2 FQGNSA. The J segment lost 4 bases and the V segment lost 5 bases, leaving 14 bases of the junction unmatched. CDR3 sequence reads: CASSHPRLAGGGPYNEQFF. CDR3 bases: TGTGCCAGCAGCCACCCCCGACTAGCGGGGGGCGGACCTTACAATGAGCAGTTCTTC.

The chain joins TRBV4-1 to TRBJ2-7; tentatively, D is TRBD1 (6 bases). Germline CDR1 MGHRA, CDR2 YSYEKL. The CDR3 is 15 residues long. The germline V and J ends were trimmed by 0 bases and 6 bases, with 15 bases remaining between them. Written as DNA, the CDR3 is TGCGCCAGCAGCCAAGATCCAGGGGTGGTTCGCGAGCAGTACTTC. Amino acid sequence: CASSQDPGVVREQYF.

As concerns this clone: An end of the junction differs from the germline gene, which may be a read error. The chain couples TRBV2 to TRBJ1-1; the D gene is possibly TRBD1 (5 bases). CDR1 SNHLY and CDR2 FYNNEI come from the germline V gene. The CDR3 extends over 12 amino acids. The CDR3, as DNA: TGCACAGGTAAACGGATGAACACTGAAGCTTTCTTT. Protein: CTGKRMNTEAFF.